What follows are 20 T cell receptor beta chains derived from one specimen sequenced in a study of CD8+ T cells in alopecia areata. Indicated treatment: oral pan-JAK inhibitor, 5-10 mg twice daily. RNA was extracted and reverse transcribed into cDNA as the sequencing template. The table came from immunoSEQ multiplex PCR; TCRdb's copy has only in-frame clones and leaves some out. Here the sample spans about 250,000 clones, about 60% being singletons. This sample comprised CD4+ T cells sorted from blood, obtained between weeks 51 and 52, from a patient treated with tofacitinib. These TCRs come from a human donor with alopecia areata.

This clone has just one count. V and J are TRBV30 and TRBJ1-1; D is undetermined. Germline V gene lookup returns CDR1 GTSNPN and CDR2 SVGIG (reference sequence). V was shortened by 1 base and J by 0 bases, with 9 bases between the two germline ends. The CDR3 contains 14 residues. Here the CDR3 DNA reads TGTGCCTGGAGTGCACCCTTAATGAACACTGAAGCTTTCTTT. Its protein is CAWSAPLMNTEAFF.

The sample holds a few counts of this clone. This rearrangement joins TRBV7-2 to TRBJ1-5, with 7 bases aligning to TRBD1. CDR3 length: 16 residues. Germline V gives CDR1 SGHTA, CDR2 FQGNSA. After removal of 4 bases from V and 8 bases from J, the junction contained 14 bases not matched to a gene. The CDR3 bases are TGTGCCAGCAGCTCCTCCTGGGACAGCCTCCCCAAGCCCCAGCATTTT. Residues: CASSSSWDSLPKPQHF.

The CDR3 DNA reads TGCGCCAGCAGCTTGGGAGATGGGGACAGGGGGTACAATGAGCAGTTCTTC. It yields the protein CASSLGDGDRGYNEQFF. V usage is TRBV5-1 and J usage is TRBJ2-1; TRBD1 matches at 11 bases. CDR3 length equals 17 residues. Germline V lookup: CDR1 SGHRS, CDR2 YFSETQ. J lost 4 bases, V lost 0 bases, and 6 bases had no gene match.

This clone has a single count. V and J are TRBV7-6 and TRBJ1-5; no clear D. The CDR3 sequence is 13 residues long. V lost 5 bases to trimming and J lost 1 base, with 6 bases between them. Germline V gene data show CDR1 as SGHVS and CDR2 as FNYEAQ. This CDR3 reads CASSAYSNQPQHF. CDR3 nucleotides: TGTGCCAGCAGCGCATACAGCAATCAGCCCCAGCATTTT.

The chain has TRBV7-2 and TRBJ2-7; D is perhaps TRBD1 (5 bases). This CDR3 comprises 12 residues. V was clipped by 3 bases and J by 6 bases, with 9 bases between them. Germline loops: CDR1 SGHTA, CDR2 FQGNSA. DNA for the CDR3: TGTGCCAGCAGCTTTTCAGGGATCGAGCAGTACTTC. Translation: CASSFSGIEQYF. The whole variable domain, remainder taken from reference TRBV7-2 and TRBJ2-7, is GAGVSQSPSNKVTEKGKDVELRCDPISGHTALYWYRQSLGQGLEFLIYFQGNSAPDKSGLPSDRFSAERTGGSVSTLTIQRTQQEDSAVYLCASSFSGIEQYFGPGTRLTVT.

V gene TRBV6-5 combines with J gene TRBJ1-1; 9 bases fit TRBD1. Germline CDR1 is MNHEY and CDR2 is SVGAGI. This CDR3 contains 16 residues. V was pared by 4 bases and J by 0 bases, with 6 bases of the junction left unmatched. The CDR3 spells CASSLRQGGMNTEAFF. The CDR3 nucleotides read TGTGCCAGCAGTTTACGACAGGGGGGAATGAACACTGAAGCTTTCTTT.

The chain uses TRBV5-1 and TRBJ1-1, with D maybe TRBD1 (6 bases). CDR1 is SGHRS, CDR2 YFSETQ, per germline. The CDR3 has 13 residues. Trimming removed 4 bases at V and 3 bases at J, with 10 bases between. The CDR3 DNA follows: TGCGCCAGCAGCCGGGACATCGACACTGAAGCTTTCTTT. It specifies CASSRDIDTEAFF.

This chain uses TRBV11-2 with TRBJ2-3; D ambiguous. In germline, CDR1 is SGHAT, CDR2 FQNNGV. The V and J ends lost 1 base and 4 bases respectively, with 9 bases between them. This CDR3 spans 14 amino acids. DNA for the CDR3: TGTGCCAGCAGCTTAGGGGTAGCCGCAGATACGCAGTATTTT. Translation gives CASSLGVAADTQYF.

V and J are TRBV30 and TRBJ1-3; TRBD1 is a possible D gene (5 bases). The CDR3 covers 14 residues. V was pared by 5 bases and J by 0 bases, with 11 bases between. CDR1 and CDR2 (germline): GTSNPN, SVGIG (reference sequence). The CDR3 nucleotides are TGTGCCTGGTCCCGGACAAGCTCTGGAAACACCATATATTTT. The encoded protein is CAWSRTSSGNTIYF.

The chain combines TRBV30 with TRBJ1-6; D is uncertain. Germline V gives CDR1 GTSNPN, CDR2 SVGIG (reference sequence). This CDR3 has 13 residues. Trimming took 3 bases from V and 9 from J, leaving 12 bases between them. The CDR3 loop reads CAWRGLLGSPLHF. The CDR3 bases are TGTGCCTGGAGGGGTCTTCTCGGTTCACCCCTCCACTTT.

V and J are TRBV20-1 and TRBJ2-1, with D hard to call. This CDR3 is 11 amino acids long. The germline gives CDR1 DFQATT, CDR2 SNEGSKA (reference sequence). The germline V and J ends were trimmed by 3 bases and 10 bases, with 10 bases remaining between them. The CDR3 nucleotides are TGCAGTGCTAGCCTTAGGAGCGAGCAGTTCTTC. It encodes CSASLRSEQFF.

Written as DNA, the CDR3 is TGTGCCAGCAGTGAACAGGGGTCTGGGGCCAACGTCCTGACTTTC. As protein: CASSEQGSGANVLTF. V usage is TRBV2 and J usage is TRBJ2-6; perhaps TRBD1 as D (6 bases). The CDR3 contains 15 residues. Germline V gene data show CDR1 as SNHLY and CDR2 as FYNNEI. V lost 2 bases to trimming and J lost 1 base, with 6 bases between them.

The V gene is TRBV30, the J gene TRBJ2-2, with D unresolved. The germline CDR1 and CDR2 sequences are GTSNPN and SVGIG (reference sequence). This CDR3 is 12 amino acids long. The V and J ends lost 2 bases and 5 bases respectively, with 6 bases between them. The CDR3 protein is CAWSKQTGELFF. In DNA, the CDR3 is TGTGCCTGGAGTAAACAGACCGGGGAGCTGTTTTTT.

This CDR3 is CASSYSGTGNYNEQFF. The CDR3 region has the DNA TGTGCCAGCAGTTACTCCGGGACAGGGAATTACAATGAGCAGTTCTTC. The V and J genes are TRBV6-5 and TRBJ2-1; TRBD1 matches 9 bases. This CDR3 has 16 residues. Unmatched junction bases numbered 4, after V lost 0 bases and J lost 4 bases. Germline V lookup: CDR1 MNHEY, CDR2 SVGAGI.

This sequence joins TRBV14 and TRBJ2-7, with no clear D. V dropped 2 bases and J dropped 6 bases, with 11 bases sitting between them. The CDR3 contains 13 residues. Germline V CDR1 and CDR2: SGHDN, FVKESK. In DNA form, the CDR3 reads TGTGCCAGCAGCCAATCCTTAGGCTCCGAGCAGTACTTC. Amino acids: CASSQSLGSEQYF.

In the case of this clone: At the DNA level, this CDR3 is encoded by other sequences in the same sample as well. The J gene is TRBJ1-5, the V gene TRBV30; D perhaps matches TRBD1 (6 bases). Deletions cut 1 base from V and 10 bases from J, with 14 bases between. The CDR3 spans 13 residues. Germline CDR1 and CDR2: GTSNPN and SVGIG (reference sequence). CDR3 sequence reads: CAWSEGGDQPQHF. CDR3 bases: TGTGCCTGGAGTGAAGGGGGTGACCAACCCCAGCATTTT.

This clone was picked up one time. The chain carries TRBV30 and TRBJ1-6, with D perhaps TRBD1 (5 bases). The CDR3 length is 14 residues. The germline gives CDR1 GTSNPN, CDR2 SVGIG (reference sequence). V lost 1 base and J 9 bases, leaving 13 bases between the germline ends. This chain's CDR3 is CAWSEVQGGSPLHF. CDR3 coding DNA: TGTGCCTGGAGTGAAGTGCAGGGAGGTTCACCCCTCCACTTT.

The chain has TRBV27 and TRBJ2-1, with D maybe TRBD2 (6 bases). Trimming cost V 6 bases and J 0 bases, with 12 bases left between them. Germline values: CDR1 MNHEY, CDR2 SMNVEV (reference sequence). CDR3 length: 15 amino acids. This CDR3 reads CASRTMGGSYNEQFF. The CDR3 coding sequence is TGTGCCAGCAGAACGATGGGGGGCTCCTACAATGAGCAGTTCTTC.

This chain connects TRBV14 to TRBJ2-7, with D possibly matching TRBD1 (5 bases). With 2 bases removed from V and 2 bases from J, the gap between germline ends came to 10 bases. CDR3 length: 14 residues. Germline V gives CDR1 SGHDN, CDR2 FVKESK. In nucleotides, the CDR3 is TGTGCCAGCAGCCAACTGGGGCCGACCTACGAGCAGTACTTC. The encoded protein is CASSQLGPTYEQYF. The full variable domain, its missing parts supplied by reference TRBV14 and TRBJ2-7, is EAGVTQFPSHSVIEKGQTVTLRCDPISGHDNLYWYRRVMGKEIKFLLHFVKESKQDESGMPNNRFLAERTGGTYSTLKVQPAELEDSGVYFCASSQLGPTYEQYFGPGTRLTVT.

V and J are TRBV2 and TRBJ1-5; 8 bases match TRBD1. Germline trimming cut 8 bases from V and 5 bases from J; bases unmatched to any gene: 5. The CDR3 consists of 13 residues. Germline V gene sequence: CDR1 SNHLY, CDR2 FYNNEI. The CDR3 DNA is TGTGCCAGCGACAACAGGGGGGATCAGCCCCAGCATTTT. Protein sequence: CASDNRGDQPQHF.